What follows is one TCR beta chain and its context. Its antigen is currently unknown. The data stem from a study of T cell responses to AZD1222 COVID-19 vaccine. Per the germline V gene, CDR1 is SNHLY and CDR2 is FYNNEI. The CDR3 extends over 16 amino acids. V shed 11 bases, J shed 4 bases, and the junction held 16 bases outside the gene matches. Clones were read by immunoSEQ multiplex PCR, and TCRdb kept only the in-frame ones, dropping some. The sample yields tens of thousands of clones, 70% to 90% seen once. The study's findings and limits: Reports say nearly half of spike-specific TCRs go after unmutated variant regions. Only after the peak T cell response were repertoires sampled. Only six AZD1222 recipients tested seropositive at baseline.

The sample here was peripheral blood, taken 28 days after the second AZD1222 dose. The clonotype was recovered from an adult who received the AZD1222 COVID-19 vaccine. The rearrangement joins TRBV2 to TRBJ2-1; 8 nucleotides match TRBD2. The CDR3 protein is CAGRSGSPSLYNEQFF. CDR3 coding DNA: TGTGCCGGGAGGAGCGGGAGTCCGTCCCTTTACAATGAGCAGTTCTTC.